The 4 T cell receptor beta chains below were found in one sample sequenced in a study of CD8 T cells in Susac syndrome. Random hexamers primed reverse transcription of 0.5 to 1 ug RNA. TCRdb re-analysed the immunoSEQ multiplex PCR reads in MiXCR, keeping a single row per CDR3 protein. The profile shows some 150,000 distinct CDR3 sequences, 90% to 95% of them singletons. The specimen was CD8+ T cells from PBMCs. Receptors originate from a human donor in good health.

CDR3 amino acids: CASSSSGRVDTQYF. The DNA of the CDR3 is TGTGCCAGCAGTTCGAGCGGGAGAGTGGATACGCAGTATTTT. V gene TRBV12-3 or TRBV12-4 combines with J gene TRBJ2-3; 8 bases map to TRBD2. The trim removed 4 bases at V and 6 bases at J, leaving 6 bases unmatched. The CDR3 is 14 amino acids.

The chain uses TRBV24-1 and TRBJ2-3; 11 bases align to TRBD2. The V and J ends lost 7 bases and 6 bases, in that order; junction bases with no gene match: 2. Looked up from germline, CDR1 is KGHDR and CDR2 is SFDVKD. The CDR3 extends over 13 amino acids. The CDR3 protein is CATRLAGEDTQYF. The CDR3 DNA reads as TGTGCCACCAGACTAGCGGGAGAGGATACGCAGTATTTT.

This clonotype was recorded once. The gene calls are TRBV14 and TRBJ2-5; D is uncertain. This CDR3 contains 13 residues. The V end lost 6 bases, the J end lost 0 bases, and 8 bases lay between the germline ends. CDR1 is SGHDN and CDR2 is FVKESK in the germline V gene. The CDR3 DNA reads TGTGCCAGCAGTCTAGAGTACCAAGAGACCCAGTACTTC. It codes for CASSLEYQETQYF.

The genes are TRBV30 and TRBJ2-1; 7 bases match TRBD2. CDR3 length equals 12 residues. Germline assignment: CDR1 GTSNPN and CDR2 SVGIG (reference sequence). V lost 1 base to trimming and J lost 12 bases; unmatched junction nucleotides: 6. CDR3 bases: TGTGCCTGGAGTGAAACTAGCGAATCGCAGTTCTTC. Amino acids: CAWSETSESQFF.